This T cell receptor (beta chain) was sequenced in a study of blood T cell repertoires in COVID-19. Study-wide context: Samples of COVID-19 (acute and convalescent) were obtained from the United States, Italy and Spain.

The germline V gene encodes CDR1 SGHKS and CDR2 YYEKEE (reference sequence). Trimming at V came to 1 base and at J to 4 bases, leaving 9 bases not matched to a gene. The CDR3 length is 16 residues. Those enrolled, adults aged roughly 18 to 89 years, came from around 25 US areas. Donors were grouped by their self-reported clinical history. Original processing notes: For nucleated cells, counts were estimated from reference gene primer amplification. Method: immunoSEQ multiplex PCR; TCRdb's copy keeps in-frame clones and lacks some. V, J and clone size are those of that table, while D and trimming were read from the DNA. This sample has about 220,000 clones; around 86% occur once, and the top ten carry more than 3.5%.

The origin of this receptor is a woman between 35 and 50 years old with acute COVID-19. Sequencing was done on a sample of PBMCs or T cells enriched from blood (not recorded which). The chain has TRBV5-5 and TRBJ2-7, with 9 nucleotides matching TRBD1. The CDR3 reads CASSLSPGQGIYEQYF. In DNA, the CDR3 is TGTGCCAGCAGCTTGTCTCCGGGACAGGGTATATACGAGCAGTACTTC.